The TCR beta chain under discussion was sequenced for a study of T cell clonotyping in hematopoietic cell transplantation. Study conclusions and caveats: Pathologically expanded recipient clonotypes increased progressively from day 30 to day 180 as diversity fell. CD4 and CD8 repertoire contributions could not be separated without sorting.

Of note for this clone: As yet, its antigen is unknown.

Generated by immunoSEQ multiplex PCR, the TCRdb table keeps only in-frame clones and is missing some. The sample lists about 41,000 clones, about 96% occurring once. V lost 0 bases, J lost 1 base, and 12 bases lay in between. This CDR3 comprises 16 residues. Germline CDR1 is SGHTA and CDR2 is FQGTGA. This TCR was sampled from a young man in good health. Some clones in this sample may be carry-over from other donors' samples. The J gene is TRBJ1-2, the V gene TRBV7-3; D call uncertain. Source material: peripheral blood mononuclear cells. The CDR3 DNA follows: TGTGCCAGCAGCTTAACACCCACCGCGGATAACTATGGCTACACCTTC. It is translated as CASSLTPTADNYGYTF.